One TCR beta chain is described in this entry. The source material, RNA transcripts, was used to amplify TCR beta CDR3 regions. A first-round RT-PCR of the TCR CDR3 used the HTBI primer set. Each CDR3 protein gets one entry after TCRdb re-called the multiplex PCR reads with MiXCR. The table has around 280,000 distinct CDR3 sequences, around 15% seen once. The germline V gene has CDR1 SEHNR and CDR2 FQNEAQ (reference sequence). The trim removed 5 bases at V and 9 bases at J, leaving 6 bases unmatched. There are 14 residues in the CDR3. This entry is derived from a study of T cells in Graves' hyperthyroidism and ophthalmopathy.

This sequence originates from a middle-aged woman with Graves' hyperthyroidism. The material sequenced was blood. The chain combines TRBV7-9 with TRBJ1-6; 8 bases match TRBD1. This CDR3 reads CASSPTGGGSPLHF. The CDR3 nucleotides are TGTGCCAGCAGCCCAACAGGGGGAGGTTCACCCCTCCACTTT.